The 5 T cell receptor beta chains listed next were all sequenced from one sample in a study of cytotoxic CD8 clonotypes in ibrutinib-treated CLL. Using immunoSEQ multiplex PCR, the repertoire was profiled, and TCRdb retains in-frame clones only, with some absent. The sample lists some 300,000 clones, 80% occurring once. Specimen: PBMCs, collected before ibrutinib treatment. Source of these receptors: a human donor with chronic lymphocytic leukemia.

The J gene is TRBJ2-7, the V gene TRBV5-5; possible D gene TRBD2, 5 bases. V was trimmed by 0 bases and J by 0 bases, leaving 10 bases between them. Germline CDR1 SGHKS, CDR2 YYEKEE (reference sequence). This CDR3 is 15 amino acids long. In DNA, the CDR3 is TGTGCCAGCAGCTTGGGACTACCAATCTCCTACGAGCAGTACTTC. Translating gives CASSLGLPISYEQYF.

The rearrangement joins TRBV6-5 to TRBJ1-1; 8 bases are a match to TRBD1. The V segment lost 7 bases and the J segment 1 base; nucleotides outside the gene matches: 8. Germline V gene lookup returns CDR1 MNHEY and CDR2 SVGAGI. This CDR3 contains 15 residues. CDR3 in DNA: TGTGCCAGCACCCAGACAGGGGTTGCGAACACTGAAGCTTTCTTT. Protein: CASTQTGVANTEAFF.

J is TRBJ1-1 and V is TRBV28; D is undetermined. The CDR3 runs 13 residues. CDR1 and CDR2 (germline): MDHEN, SYDVKM. V gave up 6 bases and J gave up 3 bases, with 11 bases separating them. The CDR3 nucleotides are TGTGCCAGCAGGGAAGGGTGGGACACTGAAGCTTTCTTT. It specifies CASREGWDTEAFF.

This rearrangement joins TRBV28 to TRBJ2-7; D gene uncertain. Germline V gene sequence: CDR1 MDHEN, CDR2 SYDVKM. The ends were cut back, 6 bases at V and 6 bases at J, with 18 bases in the middle. This CDR3 has 14 amino acids. The CDR3 nucleotides are TGTGCCAGCAGCTTCTCAGGTGCCCTCTCCGAGCAGTACTTC. Residues: CASSFSGALSEQYF.

In this sample, this clone turned up a few times. The rearrangement uses TRBV7-2 and TRBJ2-1; 10 bases align to TRBD2. The CDR3 consists of 15 residues. From germline, CDR1 is SGHTA and CDR2 FQGNSA. The V and J ends lost 5 bases and 3 bases, in that order; junction bases with no gene match: 4. The CDR3 bases are TGTGCCAGCAGCAAGGGACTAGCGCTCTACAATGAGCAGTTCTTC. This sequence encodes CASSKGLALYNEQFF.